The rows below give T cell receptor beta chains drawn from one sample of a study of response to subunit inactivated influenza vaccine. Using its own MiXCR run on the RT-PCR reads, TCRdb lists one record per CDR3 protein. The sample lists roughly 500,000 distinct CDR3 sequences; approximately 16% were seen once. The specimen comprised CD4+ T cells sorted from PBMCs, sampled around 25 months after vaccination. The receptors come from a man aged 45 to 75 who received an inactivated influenza vaccine. Both conserved end residues are part of each CDR3. The order of the fields is clone size, V gene, CDR3 length, D gene, J gene, CDR3 DNA, CDR3 protein. A D gene is named only where the DNA matches it firmly. Where a row states a size, it is once, few, many or the class of an expanded clone; other rows omit it.

>few|TRBV19|14|TRBD2|TRBJ2-5
TGTGCCAGTGCATTAACGGGAGGGCTCGAGACCCAGTACTTC
CASALTGGLETQYF
>NA|TRBV20-1|14|NA|TRBJ2-2
TGCAGCTCGGGTCAAGCGCGGGTGTCCGGGGAGCTGTTTTTT
CSSGQARVSGELFF
>many|TRBV29-1|14|NA|TRBJ2-3
TGCAGCGTTGCCGGGGTCACTAGCACAGATACGCAGTATTTT
CSVAGVTSTDTQYF
>many|TRBV4-2|15|NA|TRBJ2-7
TGTGCCAGCAGCCAAGAAAGTACAGGATACTACGAGCAGTACTTC
CASSQESTGYYEQYF
>many|TRBV20-1|16|TRBD1|TRBJ2-7
TGCAGTGTGGGGGCGAGTGTCTTGGACAGGGTCTACGAGCAGTACTTC
CSVGASVLDRVYEQYF
>NA|TRBV6-1|18|NA|TRBJ1-5
TGTGCCAGCAGATTCCCGGGGGAATTAATCGGAAGCAATCAGCCCCAGCATTTT
CASRFPGELIGSNQPQHF
>NA|TRBV5-1|13|NA|TRBJ2-7
TGCGCCAGCAGCCGATCAGGGACCTACGAGCAGTACTTC
CASSRSGTYEQYF
>NA|TRBV4-2|18|TRBD2|TRBJ2-3
TGTGCCAGCAGCCCGGGACTAGCGGGAGTTCTTCTGGTGGATACGCAGTATTTT
CASSPGLAGVLLVDTQYF
>once|TRBV7-8|12|NA|TRBJ2-7
TGTGCCAGCAGCGCAGACCGGGCGGAGCAGTACTTC
CASSADRAEQYF
>NA|TRBV7-8|15|TRBD2|TRBJ2-1
TGTGCCAGCAGCATAGCGGGAGTAACGTACAATGAGCAGTTCTTC
CASSIAGVTYNEQFF
>few|TRBV12-3/TRBV12-4|13|TRBD1|TRBJ1-5
TGTGCCAGCAGTATACAGGGGGGTCAGCCCCAGCATTTT
CASSIQGGQPQHF
>few|TRBV6-4|14|NA|TRBJ2-7
TGTGCCAGCAGTGAATCGGTGGCGAATTACGAGCAGTACTTC
CASSESVANYEQYF
>few|TRBV24-1|16|NA|TRBJ2-5
TGTGCCACCAGTGACCGGTGGGCGGGGTTGAAGGAGACCCAGTACTTC
CATSDRWAGLKETQYF